This T cell receptor (beta chain) was captured in a study of blood T cell repertoires in COVID-19. Study-wide context: Sample material is recorded as cDNA or gDNA derived from T cells, B-cell-depleted T cells, or PBMCs.

Individuals aged roughly 18 to 100 years were recruited from about two dozen US areas. This table comes from immunoSEQ multiplex PCR, and its TCRdb copy is limited to in-frame clones, with some not included. This sample carries 150,000 to 200,000 clones, more than 75% of them seen once, and the ten largest clones take about 6.6%. CDR3 length: 13 residues. V gave up 1 base and J gave up 9 bases, with 7 bases separating them. CDR1 is LGHNA and CDR2 is YSLEER in the germline V gene. This sequence joins TRBV4-3 and TRBJ1-6; D might be TRBD1 (5 bases). Specimen: PBMCs or T cells enriched from blood (not recorded which). The receptor was isolated from a woman aged 45 to 65 who had recovered from COVID-19. The CDR3 sequence is CASSQVGLSPLHF. CDR3 in DNA: TGCGCCAGCAGCCAAGTGGGGCTTTCACCCCTCCACTTT.